Listed here are 19 T cell receptor beta chains from one sample, sequenced in a study of cytomegalovirus exposure and HLA in healthy donors. PCR employed 60 Vbeta and 13 Jbeta primers. Sequencing used immunoSEQ multiplex PCR; TCRdb keeps in-frame clones, though not all of them. The data contain fewer than 150,000 clones, over 75% of them singletons. The sample was PBMCs. Source of these receptors: a woman aged 25 to 39 in good health and CMV-seropositive.

This clone came up once. The rearrangement links TRBV5-1 to TRBJ2-1; 12 nucleotides line up with TRBD2. This CDR3 region has 19 residues. CDR1 is SGHRS and CDR2 is YFSETQ in the germline V gene. After removal of 3 bases from V and 5 bases from J, the junction contained 15 bases not matched to a gene. CDR3 coding DNA: TGCGCCAGCAGCTCCGGTCGGCTAGCGGGGGGGCCCGGTCACAATGAGCAGTTCTTC. It translates to CASSSGRLAGGPGHNEQFF.

A single count supports this clone. The chain joins TRBV19 to TRBJ1-4, with D possibly matching TRBD1 (5 bases). The germline gives CDR1 LNHDA, CDR2 SQIVND (reference sequence). Trimming pared 7 bases from V and 3 bases from J, leaving 18 bases between. The CDR3 has 16 residues. The CDR3 region has the DNA TGTGCCAGTACCAAAGGAGGGGCAGGGCCTAATGAAAAACTGTTTTTT. As protein: CASTKGGAGPNEKLFF.

The V call is TRBV28, the J call TRBJ2-1, with D perhaps TRBD1 (6 bases). The V end was cut by 8 bases, the J end by 2 bases, with 10 bases between. This CDR3 is built from 13 residues. Per germline, CDR1 MDHEN and CDR2 SYDVKM. The CDR3 region is CASSRTAYNEQFF. The CDR3 nucleotides read TGTGCCAGCTCCAGGACAGCCTACAATGAGCAGTTCTTC.

CDR3: CAIRTTPGLGLNTGELFF. The CDR3 DNA follows: TGTGCCATCAGGACGACTCCTGGACTGGGCTTGAACACCGGGGAGCTGTTTTTT. This chain joins TRBV10-3 and TRBJ2-2; tentative D call: TRBD2 (5 bases). The CDR3 is 18 residues long. Germline CDR1 and CDR2: ENHRY and SYGVKD. V was trimmed by 6 bases and J by 1 base, leaving 21 bases between them.

This clone has only a few counts. V gene TRBV28 combines with J gene TRBJ2-1, with TRBD1 matching over 7 bases. V was clipped by 9 bases and J by 6 bases; unmatched bases: 11. Germline CDR1 reads MDHEN; CDR2 reads SYDVKM. The CDR3 consists of 14 residues. CDR3 in amino acids: CASYTGTALNEQFF. The DNA for the CDR3 is TGTGCCAGTTACACCGGGACAGCACTCAATGAGCAGTTCTTC.

The gene calls are TRBV30 and TRBJ1-1, with TRBD1 as a possible D gene (5 bases). Trimming shortened V by 0 bases and J by 1 base, and 6 bases separated the two germline ends. This CDR3 contains 13 residues. Germline CDR1 is GTSNPN and CDR2 is SVGIG (reference sequence). CDR3 sequence: CAWSVGQNTEAFF. In DNA, the CDR3 is TGTGCCTGGAGTGTGGGGCAGAACACTGAAGCTTTCTTT.

V usage is TRBV5-1 and J usage is TRBJ2-2; 8 bases are a match to TRBD2. Germline V gene sequence: CDR1 SGHRS, CDR2 YFSETQ. The CDR3 is 15 amino acids. V gave up 3 bases and J gave up 6 bases; unmatched junction bases: 7. CDR3 nucleotide sequence: TGCGCCAGCAGCTCCGGGACTAGTGGCCCCGGGGAGCTGTTTTTT. It is translated as CASSSGTSGPGELFF.

This chain links TRBV6-5 with TRBJ1-1; tentatively, D is TRBD1 (5 bases). Trimming stripped 5 bases from V and 5 bases from J, with 12 bases between. The CDR3 loop spans 13 amino acids. Looked up from germline, CDR1 is MNHEY and CDR2 is SVGAGI. In DNA form, the CDR3 reads TGTGCCAGCAGTGAAAGGGGATGGACTGAAGCTTTCTTT. Residues: CASSERGWTEAFF.

The count of this clone is one. The chain joins TRBV29-1 to TRBJ1-2; 8 positions agree with TRBD1. The ends lost 4 bases at V and 1 base at J; junction bases unmatched: 5. The CDR3 runs 14 residues. Looked up from germline, CDR1 is SQVTM and CDR2 is ANQGSEA. The CDR3 loop reads CSVVTTGGNYGYTF. CDR3 nucleotides: TGCAGCGTTGTGACAACAGGGGGTAACTATGGCTACACCTTC. Together with reference TRBV29-1 and TRBJ1-2, the CDR3 gives the full variable domain: SAVISQKPSRDICQRGTSLTIQCQVDSQVTMMFWYRQQPGQSLTLIATANQGSEATYESGFVIDKFPISRPNLTFSTLTVSNMSPEDSSIYLCSVVTTGGNYGYTFGSGTRLTVV.

The J gene is TRBJ1-2, the V gene TRBV7-9, with unresolved D. Germline-derived CDR1 and CDR2 are SEHNR and FQNEAQ (reference sequence). The CDR3 consists of 10 residues. The ends were cut back, 6 bases at V and 9 bases at J, with 8 bases in the middle. The CDR3, as DNA: TGTGCCAGCAGTTCTTACAGCTACACCTTC. It yields the protein CASSSYSYTF. Combining the CDR3 with reference TRBV7-9 and TRBJ1-2 gives the whole variable domain DTGVSQNPRHKITKRGQNVTFRCDPISEHNRLYWYRQTLGQGPEFLTYFQNEAQLEKSRLLSDRFSAERPKGSFSTLEIQRTEQGDSAMYLCASSSYSYTFGSGTRLTVV.

The table lists this clone with a few counts. The J gene is TRBJ2-7, the V gene TRBV5-1, with 7 nucleotides matching TRBD2. Germline CDR1 is SGHRS and CDR2 is YFSETQ. This CDR3 region has 14 residues. Trimming cost V 2 bases and J 2 bases; bases outside gene matches: 4. The CDR3 region is CASSFSGTTYEQYF. The CDR3 DNA is TGCGCCAGCAGCTTTTCCGGGACTACCTACGAGCAGTACTTC.

The chain has TRBV11-2 and TRBJ1-5; D gene uncertain. The CDR3 is 13 amino acids. CDR1 and CDR2 from the germline V gene are SGHAT and FQNNGV. Trimming cost V 0 bases and J 6 bases, with 6 bases left between them. The CDR3 DNA is TGTGCCAGCAGCTTAGATCAGGTTCAGCCCCAGCATTTT. Its translation: CASSLDQVQPQHF.

This chain connects TRBV5-1 to TRBJ2-3; 15 nucleotides match TRBD2. The CDR3 extends over 17 amino acids. The junction had 6 bases not matched to a gene; V was cut back by 4 bases and J by 3 bases. CDR1 is SGHRS and CDR2 is YFSETQ in the germline V gene. The CDR3 DNA sequence: TGCGCCAGCAGCATCGGACTAGCGGGAGGGCTGACAGATACGCAGTATTTT. Its protein is CASSIGLAGGLTDTQYF.

The chain links TRBV6-5 to TRBJ2-7; a possible D gene is TRBD1 (6 bases). V shed 6 bases and J shed 4 bases, with 13 bases lying between them. Per germline, CDR1 MNHEY and CDR2 SVGAGI. The CDR3 extends over 13 amino acids. The CDR3 loop is CASSQGWRYEQYF. The CDR3 nucleotides read TGTGCCAGCAGCCAGGGGTGGAGGTACGAGCAGTACTTC.

This clone was seen more than once but under ten times. The J gene is TRBJ2-1, the V gene TRBV4-2; 8 nucleotides match TRBD2. Losses at the gene ends were 0 bases for V and 10 bases for J; bases not matched to a gene: 8. The CDR3 consists of 15 residues. Germline loops: CDR1 LGHNA, CDR2 YNFKEQ. The CDR3 here is CASSQDPAGVYEQFF. CDR3 in DNA: TGTGCCAGCAGCCAAGATCCAGCGGGGGTTTACGAGCAGTTCTTC.

V and J are TRBV19 and TRBJ2-2, with D perhaps TRBD1 (5 bases). V was trimmed by 7 bases and J by 4 bases, leaving 25 bases between them. CDR1 is LNHDA, CDR2 SQIVND, per germline (reference sequence). The CDR3 covers 18 residues. CDR3 in amino acids: CASISPPGRNMATGELFF. CDR3 DNA sequence: TGTGCCAGTATCTCACCACCAGGGCGGAACATGGCCACCGGGGAGCTGTTTTTT.

The chain recombines TRBV27 with TRBJ2-7; TRBD1 matches at 9 bases. The CDR3 extends over 15 amino acids. The V and J ends lost 2 bases and 5 bases, in that order; junction bases with no gene match: 7. Per the germline V gene, CDR1 is MNHEY and CDR2 is SMNVEV (reference sequence). The CDR3, as DNA: TGTGCCAGCAGTTTAGAGGGACAGGGATTCGACGAGCAGTACTTC. This encodes CASSLEGQGFDEQYF.

The chain combines TRBV19 with TRBJ2-1; D remains unclear. Between the trimmed V and J ends, which lost 6 bases and 6 bases, there was a span of 12 bases. Germline CDR1 is LNHDA and CDR2 is SQIVND (reference sequence). The CDR3 is 13 amino acids. The CDR3 sequence is CASRLTPINEQFF. The CDR3 nucleotides read TGTGCCAGTAGACTGACTCCTATCAATGAGCAGTTCTTC.

The gene calls are TRBV4-1 and TRBJ1-2; 7 bases map to TRBD1. The CDR3 is made up of 15 amino acids. Germline values: CDR1 MGHRA, CDR2 YSYEKL. V was clipped by 2 bases and J by 0 bases; unmatched bases: 3. The CDR3 reads CASSQSQGANYGYTF. The CDR3 DNA is TGCGCCAGCAGCCAATCTCAGGGGGCTAACTATGGCTACACCTTC.